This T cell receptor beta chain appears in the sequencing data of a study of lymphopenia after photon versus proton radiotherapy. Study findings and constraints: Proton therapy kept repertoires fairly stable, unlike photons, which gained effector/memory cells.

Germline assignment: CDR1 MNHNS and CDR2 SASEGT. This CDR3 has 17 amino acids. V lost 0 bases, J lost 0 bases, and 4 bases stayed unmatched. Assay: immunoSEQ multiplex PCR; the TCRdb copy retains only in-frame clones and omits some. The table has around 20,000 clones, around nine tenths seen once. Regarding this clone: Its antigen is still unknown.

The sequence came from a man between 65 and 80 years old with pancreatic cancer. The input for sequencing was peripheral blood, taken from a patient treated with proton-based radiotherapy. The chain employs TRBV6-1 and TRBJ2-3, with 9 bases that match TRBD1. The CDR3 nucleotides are TGTGCCAGCAGTGAAGCTGGGACAGGGATTAGCACAGATACGCAGTATTTT. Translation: CASSEAGTGISTDTQYF.